Shown below are 6 T cell receptor beta chains from a single sample sequenced in a study of OX40 agonist ivuxolimab in advanced cancers. TCRdb keeps only in-frame clones here, not all; method: immunoSEQ multiplex PCR. Of fewer than 80,000 clones in the sample, 89% were seen once. The sample here was CD4+ or CD8+ T cells sorted from blood, taken in a trial of the OX40 agonist ivuxolimab. Receptor source: an adult with an advanced solid tumor such as melanoma, head and neck, liver or kidney cancer.

Only one count was recorded for this clone. This chain connects TRBV29-1 to TRBJ1-1; D is uncertain. The CDR3 loop spans 14 amino acids. Trimming took off 4 bases at V and 0 bases at J, with 12 bases between the two ends. Per germline, CDR1 SQVTM and CDR2 ANQGSEA. The CDR3 loop is CSVGAVKMNTEAFF. The CDR3 DNA is TGCAGCGTTGGAGCAGTTAAGATGAACACTGAAGCTTTCTTT.

The chain has TRBV9 and TRBJ2-2, with 7 bases identical to TRBD2. The germline V gene has CDR1 SGDLS and CDR2 YYNGEE. With V trimmed by 4 bases and J by 5 bases, 8 bases remained unmatched. The CDR3 sequence is 15 residues long. CDR3 coding DNA: TGTGCCAGCAGCCAAGCGGGGCGTCGGACCGGGGAGCTGTTTTTT. Translation gives CASSQAGRRTGELFF.

The chain joins TRBV28 to TRBJ1-3; D gene ambiguous. The V end lost 1 base, the J end lost 2 bases, and 18 bases lay between the germline ends. The CDR3 runs to 18 residues. In germline, CDR1 is MDHEN, CDR2 SYDVKM. As DNA, the CDR3 is TGTGCCAGCAGTTTATCTCTAATCGGGTCGGAACCTGGAAACACCATATATTTT. Protein sequence: CASSLSLIGSEPGNTIYF.

V gene TRBV27 combines with J gene TRBJ2-7; TRBD2 matches at 11 bases. The CDR3 is 15 residues long. Trimming cost V 6 bases and J 6 bases; bases outside gene matches: 10. CDR1 is MNHEY and CDR2 is SMNVEV in the germline V gene (reference sequence). In DNA form, the CDR3 reads TGTGCCAGCAGCCCGACACTAGCGGGAGTCCGCGAGCAGTACTTC. Translated, it gives CASSPTLAGVREQYF.

The rearrangement joins TRBV28 to TRBJ1-4; D remains ambiguous. The CDR3 runs to 12 residues. Germline CDR1 reads MDHEN; CDR2 reads SYDVKM. V was trimmed by 3 bases and J by 7 bases, leaving 6 bases between them. The CDR3, as DNA: TGTGCCAGCAGTTTCCTTATTGAAAAACTGTTTTTT. It is translated as CASSFLIEKLFF.

V is TRBV7-6 and J is TRBJ2-3; TRBD1 matches at 10 bases. The V and J ends lost 5 bases and 1 base, in that order; junction bases with no gene match: 6. The CDR3 consists of 16 residues. Germline assignment: CDR1 SGHVS and CDR2 FNYEAQ. The CDR3 nucleotides read TGTGCCAGCAGCCTAACCGGGACAGGGGGCACAGATACGCAGTATTTT. Protein: CASSLTGTGGTDTQYF. Drawing the rest from reference TRBV7-6 and TRBJ2-3, the complete variable domain is GAGVSQSPRYKVTKRGQDVALRCDPISGHVSLYWYRQALGQGPEFLTYFNYEAQQDKSGLPNDRFSAERPEGSISTLTIQRTEQRDSAMYRCASSLTGTGGTDTQYFGPGTRLTVL.